These T cell receptor beta chains were read from a single sample in a study of T cells in Graves' hyperthyroidism and ophthalmopathy. One entry per CDR3 protein results from TCRdb running MiXCR on the multiplex PCR reads. Altogether more than 500,000 distinct CDR3 sequences are present, around 13% being singletons, with the ten largest covering 14%. The source material was blood. These receptors all come from a woman between 40 and 55 years old with Graves' hyperthyroidism. Both conserved end residues are part of each CDR3. A D gene is named only where the DNA matches it firmly. Part of the rows lack a size; the others show once, few, many or a class for expanded clones.

TRBV13	many	TRBJ2-7	TRBD2	CATDRRGSGEQYF	TGTGCCACCGATCGGCGGGGGAGCGGCGAGCAGTACTTC
TRBV20-1	few	TRBJ2-1	TRBD2	CSARDLTSESSYNEQFF	TGCAGTGCTAGAGACCTGACTAGCGAGAGCTCCTACAATGAGCAGTTCTTC
TRBV12-3/TRBV12-4	.	TRBJ2-6	.	CASSFISGANVLTF	TGTGCCAGCAGTTTTATCTCTGGGGCCAACGTCCTGACTTTC
TRBV29-1	.	TRBJ2-1	TRBD2	CSVGSIRTSSNEQFF	TGCAGCGTTGGGAGTATAAGGACTAGTAGCAATGAGCAGTTCTTC
TRBV7-2	many	TRBJ2-7	TRBD1	CASSYAGTGGHSYEQYF	TGTGCCAGCAGCTACGCCGGGACAGGGGGCCACTCCTACGAGCAGTACTTC
TRBV28	.	TRBJ2-3	.	CASPPSGRGSRPDTQYF	TGTGCCAGCCCTCCATCGGGTAGGGGCTCCCGACCAGATACGCAGTATTTT
TRBV3-1	.	TRBJ2-3	TRBD1	CASSQDGTGGSDTQYF	TGTGCCAGCAGCCAGGATGGGACAGGGGGATCAGATACGCAGTATTTT
TRBV29-1	.	TRBJ2-7	TRBD2	CSVGVGLASDEQYF	TGCAGCGTTGGGGTTGGACTAGCATCCGACGAGCAGTACTTC
TRBV6-1	.	TRBJ2-4	.	CASNGGKNIQYF	TGTGCCAGCAATGGGGGCAAAAACATTCAGTACTTC
TRBV6-1	few	TRBJ1-2	.	CASSAPRAGFYGYTF	TGTGCCAGCAGTGCCCCGAGGGCAGGCTTCTATGGCTACACCTTC
TRBV2	.	TRBJ2-3	TRBD2	CASRGSGTSGKGTDTQYF	TGTGCCAGCAGAGGTTCCGGGACTAGCGGGAAGGGAACAGATACGCAGTATTTT
TRBV24-1	few	TRBJ2-1	.	CATSELHGGEQFF	TGTGCCACCAGCGAGCTACACGGGGGTGAGCAGTTCTTC
TRBV5-6	many	TRBJ2-3	TRBD2	CASSSSGTTDTQYF	TGTGCCAGCAGCTCCAGCGGGACCACAGATACGCAGTATTTT
TRBV11-2	.	TRBJ2-1	.	CASSPGLRGSYNEQFF	TGTGCCAGCAGCCCCGGGCTCCGGGGCTCCTACAATGAGCAGTTCTTC
TRBV19	.	TRBJ1-4	.	CASSSGTIATNEKLFF	TGTGCCAGTAGTTCTGGGACGATTGCAACTAATGAAAAACTGTTTTTT
TRBV4-2	.	TRBJ1-2	TRBD1	CASSQDFGTQGVGYGYTF	TGTGCCAGCAGCCAAGATTTTGGGACCCAGGGGGTAGGCTATGGCTACACCTTC
TRBV2	few	TRBJ2-2	.	CASKRTGGDPTGELFF	TGTGCCAGCAAGAGGACTGGCGGGGACCCCACCGGGGAGCTGTTTTTT
TRBV20-1	.	TRBJ2-7	TRBD2	CSAVTSGGPDYEQYF	TGCAGTGCGGTGACTAGCGGGGGACCCGACTACGAGCAGTACTTC
TRBV7-9	.	TRBJ2-6	.	CASSGRASSGANVLTF	TGTGCCAGCAGCGGACGGGCCTCCTCTGGGGCCAACGTCCTGACTTTC
TRBV6-1	many	TRBJ2-1	TRBD2	CASRTSGGYNEQFF	TGTGCCAGCAGGACAAGCGGGGGGTACAATGAGCAGTTCTTC
TRBV3-1	.	TRBJ2-7	TRBD1	CASSQGQGLEQYF	TGTGCCAGCAGCCAAGGACAGGGGCTCGAGCAGTACTTC
TRBV29-1	.	TRBJ2-7	.	CSVEVGGGGYEQYF	TGCAGCGTTGAAGTGGGAGGAGGAGGCTACGAGCAGTACTTC
TRBV20-1	many	TRBJ1-1	.	CSANSIQGGNTEAFF	TGCAGTGCTAACAGTATACAGGGAGGGAACACTGAAGCTTTCTTT
TRBV20-1	many	TRBJ2-1	TRBD1	CSARDPGQGSGEQFF	TGCAGTGCTAGAGATCCCGGACAGGGATCGGGTGAGCAGTTCTTC
TRBV12-3/TRBV12-4	many	TRBJ2-5	TRBD2	CASSLGLADKETQYF	TGTGCCAGCAGTTTAGGACTAGCAGATAAAGAGACCCAGTACTTC
TRBV19	few	TRBJ2-1	TRBD2	CASNGLAGVRDEQFF	TGTGCCAGTAATGGACTAGCGGGAGTTAGGGATGAGCAGTTCTTC
TRBV12-3/TRBV12-4	.	TRBJ2-2	.	CASSLATPNTGELFF	TGTGCCAGCAGCCTCGCAACCCCGAACACCGGGGAGCTGTTTTTT
TRBV18	.	TRBJ1-2	.	CASSPRQLNYGYTF	TGTGCCAGCTCACCACGACAGTTAAACTATGGCTACACCTTC
TRBV6-1	many	TRBJ1-1	.	CASSERSTWGTEAFF	TGTGCCAGCAGTGAAAGGTCTACGTGGGGCACTGAAGCTTTCTTT
TRBV7-2	.	TRBJ2-1	.	CASSQIGSGEQFF	TGTGCCAGCAGCCAGATAGGCAGCGGTGAGCAGTTCTTC
TRBV20-1	many	TRBJ2-1	.	CSAAAGLTYNEQFF	TGCAGTGCAGCCGCGGGACTCACATACAATGAGCAGTTCTTC
TRBV27	few	TRBJ2-1	TRBD1	CASRQGATYSGNEQFF	TGTGCCAGCCGACAGGGGGCGACCTACTCGGGCAATGAGCAGTTCTTC
TRBV7-8	.	TRBJ2-3	.	CASSLADYHSTDTQYF	TGTGCCAGCAGCTTAGCGGACTACCACAGCACAGATACGCAGTATTTT
TRBV28	many	TRBJ2-1	.	CASSPGHNNEQFF	TGTGCCAGCAGTCCCGGACACAACAATGAGCAGTTCTTC
TRBV7-9	many	TRBJ1-1	.	CASSPSGGQRNTEAFF	TGTGCCAGCAGCCCGAGTGGGGGACAACGGAACACTGAAGCTTTCTTT
TRBV3-1	many	TRBJ2-3	TRBD2	CASSQDFRREGGTDTQYF	TGTGCCAGCAGCCAAGATTTCAGGAGGGAGGGAGGCACAGATACGCAGTATTTT
TRBV9	.	TRBJ1-4	.	CASSVGGVSGTNEKLFF	TGTGCCAGCAGCGTAGGTGGGGTAAGTGGGACTAATGAAAAACTGTTTTTT
TRBV3-1	many	TRBJ2-7	.	CASSQVLHRIYEQYF	TGTGCCAGCAGCCAAGTTCTACACAGGATTTACGAGCAGTACTTC
TRBV7-9	few	TRBJ2-5	TRBD1	CASSANRGVEYF	TGTGCCAGCAGCGCCAACAGGGGTGTAGAATACTTC
TRBV30	.	TRBJ2-6	.	CAWSRAVLSGANVLTF	TGTGCCTGGAGTAGGGCAGTCCTCTCTGGGGCCAACGTCCTGACTTTC
TRBV28	many	TRBJ2-7	TRBD1	CASSSGQAVKQYF	TGTGCCAGCAGTTCGGGACAGGCCGTCAAGCAGTACTTC
TRBV29-1	.	TRBJ2-2	.	CSVERTLPASTGELFF	TGCAGCGTTGAGAGGACACTACCCGCGAGCACCGGGGAGCTGTTTTTT
TRBV29-1	many	TRBJ1-1	.	CSVSPVQNTEAFF	TGCAGCGTTTCCCCGGTCCAGAACACTGAAGCTTTCTTT
TRBV19	few	TRBJ2-7	TRBD1	CASSLQGQFYEQYF	TGTGCCAGTAGCCTACAGGGGCAGTTCTACGAGCAGTACTTC
TRBV20-1	many	TRBJ2-7	TRBD2	CSAREAGSGYEQYF	TGCAGTGCCCGGGAAGCGGGATCGGGGTACGAGCAGTACTTC
TRBV10-3	many	TRBJ2-1	TRBD2	CAISTSGYYNEQFF	TGTGCCATCAGCACTAGCGGGTACTACAATGAGCAGTTCTTC
TRBV7-3	.	TRBJ2-1	TRBD2	CASSEFAGVKDEQFF	TGTGCCAGCAGCGAATTTGCGGGAGTTAAAGATGAGCAGTTCTTC
TRBV12-3/TRBV12-4	many	TRBJ1-1	.	CASTPRGALPGVAFF	TGTGCCAGCACCCCCCGTGGGGCACTCCCGGGGGTGGCTTTCTTT
TRBV4-1	few	TRBJ2-2	.	CASSQGYGLSNTGELFF	TGCGCCAGCAGCCAAGGATACGGACTGTCGAACACCGGGGAGCTGTTTTTT
TRBV6-2/TRBV6-3	.	TRBJ1-5	.	CASNLAGTHNSNQPQHF	TGTGCCAGCAATCTCGCAGGGACCCATAATAGCAATCAGCCCCAGCATTTT
TRBV11-2	many	TRBJ1-1	TRBD1	CAREIRTGTNTEAFF	TGTGCCAGAGAAATACGGACAGGGACTAACACTGAAGCTTTCTTT
TRBV3-1	many	TRBJ2-5	TRBD2	CASSRLLALQETQYF	TGTGCCAGCAGCCGTTTACTAGCGCTCCAAGAGACCCAGTACTTC
TRBV7-9	once	TRBJ2-1	TRBD2	CASTPPGLAGNEQFF	TGTGCCAGCACCCCGCCCGGACTAGCGGGAAATGAGCAGTTCTTC
TRBV10-2	.	TRBJ1-5	.	CASSEFRDGIDQPQHF	TGCGCCAGCAGTGAGTTCCGGGACGGTATTGATCAGCCCCAGCATTTT
TRBV2	.	TRBJ2-3	TRBD2	CASSPTSGADTQYF	TGTGCCAGCAGCCCTACTAGCGGGGCAGATACGCAGTATTTT
TRBV7-2	many	TRBJ2-1	TRBD1	CASSLGPDRGQNEQFF	TGTGCCAGCAGCTTAGGTCCGGACAGGGGGCAGAATGAGCAGTTCTTC
TRBV7-9	.	TRBJ2-7	TRBD1	CASSLVAGTGGSEQYF	TGTGCCAGCAGCTTAGTGGCCGGGACAGGGGGCTCCGAGCAGTACTTC
TRBV5-6	.	TRBJ2-3	.	CASSFPEGADTQYF	TGTGCCAGCAGCTTCCCTGAAGGCGCAGATACGCAGTATTTT
TRBV28	many	TRBJ2-7	TRBD2	CASRPSGRGYEQYF	TGTGCCAGCAGACCTAGCGGGAGAGGATACGAGCAGTACTTC
TRBV28	few	TRBJ2-7	TRBD2	CASRAGEFEQYF	TGTGCCAGCAGGGCGGGAGAATTTGAGCAGTACTTC